The 24 T cell receptor beta chains in this list originate from one sample, sequenced in a study of blood T cell repertoires in COVID-19. Measured with immunoSEQ multiplex PCR; TCRdb has only the in-frame clones, and not every one. The repertoire has a few hundred thousand clones, about 85% of them found once; the top ten carry about 2.3%. The sequencing sample was made of peripheral blood. The receptors shown here come from a man younger than 35 with active or convalescent COVID-19.

The chain is built from TRBV29-1 and TRBJ2-1; 10 positions match TRBD2. Per germline, CDR1 SQVTM and CDR2 ANQGSEA. V lost 4 bases, J lost 7 bases, and 10 bases stayed unmatched. The CDR3 totals 15 residues. The CDR3 sequence: CSVVPAGGPLNEQFF. CDR3 coding DNA: TGCAGCGTTGTACCAGCGGGAGGGCCCTTGAATGAGCAGTTCTTC.

This sequence joins TRBV5-1 and TRBJ1-1; TRBD1 matches 10 bases. V shed 7 bases, J shed 4 bases, and the junction held 13 bases outside the gene matches. The length of the CDR3 is 16 residues. The germline gives CDR1 SGHRS, CDR2 YFSETQ. The CDR3 region has the DNA TGCGCCAGCGAAGGAGGGGACAGGGGCCGGAGCACTGAAGCTTTCTTT. Translation: CASEGGDRGRSTEAFF. Based on the CDR3 plus reference TRBV5-1 and TRBJ1-1, the full variable domain is KAGVTQTPRYLIKTRGQQVTLSCSPISGHRSVSWYQQTPGQGLQFLFEYFSETQRNKGNFPGRFSGRQFSNSRSEMNVSTLELGDSALYLCASEGGDRGRSTEAFFGQGTRLTVV.

The chain combines TRBV16 with TRBJ2-7; possible D gene TRBD1, 6 bases. The CDR3 length is 15 residues. V was trimmed by 6 bases and J by 2 bases, leaving 17 bases between them. CDR1 is KGHSY and CDR2 is FQNENV in the germline V gene. CDR3 bases: TGTGCCAGCAGTTTTTATGTGGACAGAGCCTACGAGCAGTACTTC. This sequence encodes CASSFYVDRAYEQYF.

The V call is TRBV27, the J call TRBJ1-3; the D gene is possibly TRBD1 (6 bases). Looked up from germline, CDR1 is MNHEY and CDR2 is SMNVEV (reference sequence). CDR3 length equals 15 residues. V lost 4 bases and J lost 2, with 12 bases in between. CDR3 coding DNA: TGTGCCAGCAGTTCCCTCGGGGGGCCTGGAAACACCATATATTTT. Protein product: CASSSLGGPGNTIYF.

Concerning this clone: This sequence may be a read error, since a much larger clone differs from it by one base. This rearrangement joins TRBV7-9 to TRBJ1-2; D is uncertain. Germline CDR1 is SEHNR and CDR2 is FQNEAQ (reference sequence). CDR3 length: 13 residues. V was trimmed by 1 base and J by 2 bases, leaving 5 bases between them. CDR3 sequence reads: CASSLDSNYGYTF. The CDR3 DNA is TGTGCCAGCAGCTTAGACAGCAACTATGGCTACACCTTC. Full variable domain (remainder filled in from reference TRBV7-9 and TRBJ1-2): DTGVSQNPRHKITKRGQNVTFRCDPISEHNRLYWYRQTLGQGPEFLTYFQNEAQLEKSRLLSDRFSAERPKGSFSTLEIQRTEQGDSAMYLCASSLDSNYGYTFGSGTRLTVV.

The V call is TRBV5-1, the J call TRBJ2-7; weak D call: TRBD1 (6 bases). The CDR3 runs to 14 residues. Germline CDR1 SGHRS, CDR2 YFSETQ. V was trimmed by 2 bases and J by 3 bases, leaving 12 bases between them. The CDR3 protein is CASSFGTPNYEQYF. CDR3 nucleotides: TGCGCCAGCAGCTTCGGGACACCCAACTACGAGCAGTACTTC.

The J gene is TRBJ1-6, the V gene TRBV5-1; 7 bases match TRBD1. This CDR3 region has 14 residues. J lost 8 bases, V lost 2 bases, and 4 bases had no gene match. CDR1 is SGHRS and CDR2 is YFSETQ in the germline V gene. The CDR3 DNA is TGCGCCAGCAGCTTTCTCGGACAGGATTCACCCCTCCACTTT. This codes for CASSFLGQDSPLHF. The variable domain in full, with the rest retrieved from reference TRBV5-1 and TRBJ1-6, is KAGVTQTPRYLIKTRGQQVTLSCSPISGHRSVSWYQQTPGQGLQFLFEYFSETQRNKGNFPGRFSGRQFSNSRSEMNVSTLELGDSALYLCASSFLGQDSPLHFGNGTRLTVT.

The chain has TRBV27 and TRBJ2-7; D is unclear. V shed 0 bases and J shed 2 bases, with 17 bases lying between them. The CDR3 contains 17 residues. Per germline, CDR1 MNHEY and CDR2 SMNVEV (reference sequence). CDR3 loop: CASSLSSGRNDAYEQYF. The CDR3 nucleotides are TGTGCCAGCAGTTTATCGTCTGGCAGGAACGACGCCTACGAGCAGTACTTC.

The chain is built from TRBV2 and TRBJ1-1, with D unclear. CDR1 and CDR2 from the germline V gene are SNHLY and FYNNEI. V was shortened by 4 bases and J by 0 bases, with 15 bases between the two germline ends. The CDR3 extends over 16 amino acids. CDR3 in amino acids: CASSAGAGRLNTEAFF. CDR3 DNA sequence: TGTGCCAGCAGTGCAGGAGCGGGCAGACTGAACACTGAAGCTTTCTTT. Full variable domain (outside the CDR3, taken from reference TRBV2 and TRBJ1-1): EPEVTQTPSHQVTQMGQEVILRCVPISNHLYFYWYRQILGQKVEFLVSFYNNEISEKSEIFDDQFSVERPDGSNFTLKIRSTKLEDSAMYFCASSAGAGRLNTEAFFGQGTRLTVV.

This chain connects TRBV10-2 to TRBJ1-5, with 10 nucleotides matching TRBD1. Losses at the gene ends were 3 bases for V and 6 bases for J; bases not matched to a gene: 5. Germline CDR1 is WSHSY and CDR2 is SAAADI. CDR3 length: 15 residues. The CDR3: CASSDIGTGVQPQHF. CDR3 DNA: TGCGCCAGCAGTGACATTGGGACAGGGGTTCAGCCCCAGCATTTT.

This clone has only one observation. The V gene is TRBV6-2 or TRBV6-3, the J gene TRBJ2-7; no definite D call. Germline CDR1 and CDR2: MNHEY and SVGEGT. The CDR3 consists of 13 residues. V lost 6 bases to trimming and J lost 3 bases, with 12 bases between them. The chain's CDR3 is CASSSHPNYEQYF. CDR3 in DNA: TGTGCCAGCAGCTCCCATCCCAACTACGAGCAGTACTTC.

The V call is TRBV16, the J call TRBJ2-7, with 8 bases identical to TRBD1. The V gene end was trimmed by 4 bases and the J gene end by 3 bases; junction bases not matched to a gene: 11. CDR1 is KGHSY and CDR2 is FQNENV in the germline V gene. CDR3 length: 16 residues. The CDR3 coding sequence is TGTGCCAGCAGCCCAAGGGCCGGGACAGGCTTCTACGAGCAGTACTTC. Translation: CASSPRAGTGFYEQYF.

This chain uses TRBV19 with TRBJ2-3; tentatively, D is TRBD1 (6 bases). V was trimmed by 5 bases and J by 0 bases, leaving 9 bases between them. CDR3 length: 14 residues. Germline V gene sequence: CDR1 LNHDA, CDR2 SQIVND (reference sequence). For the CDR3, the DNA is TGTGCCAGTAGTCCAGGGGTGAGCACAGATACGCAGTATTTT. As protein: CASSPGVSTDTQYF.

For this clone: Because the CDR3's place on the DNA is in doubt, the DNA is left out and the CDR3 is given as listed by TCRdb. This chain uses TRBV9 with TRBJ2-4; whether TRBD1, the table's D call, matches the DNA was not checked. The CDR3 numbers 14 amino acids, ends counted. The germline V gene has CDR1 SGDLS and CDR2 YYNGEE. CDR3 sequence: CASSVGQGASARYF.

The count of this clone is one. One junction end disagrees with the germline gene, perhaps due to a read error. The J gene is TRBJ1-6, the V gene TRBV6-5; maybe TRBD1 (5 bases). The length of the CDR3 is 11 residues. Germline-derived CDR1 and CDR2 are MNHEY and SVGAGI. CDR3 amino acids: CASSSDKWTYF. As DNA, the CDR3 is TGTGCCAGCAGTTCGGACAAGTGGACCTACTTT.

The genes are TRBV28 and TRBJ1-5; D gene unclear. V was trimmed by 2 bases and J by 5 bases, leaving 4 bases between them. Germline CDR1 reads MDHEN; CDR2 reads SYDVKM. This CDR3 has 12 amino acids. CDR3: CASSLADQPQHF. The CDR3 DNA reads TGTGCCAGCAGTTTAGCGGATCAGCCCCAGCATTTT.

The V call is TRBV10-1, the J call TRBJ1-5; no clear D gene. This CDR3 has 15 amino acids. CDR1 and CDR2 (germline): WNHNN, SYGVQD (reference sequence). Between the trimmed V and J ends, which lost 6 bases and 0 bases, there was a span of 12 bases. The CDR3 DNA follows: TGCGCCAGCAGCGGTCCCCGAGGTAGCAATCAGCCCCAGCATTTT. Translating it yields CASSGPRGSNQPQHF.

J is TRBJ1-1 and V is TRBV11-2; 9 nucleotides align to TRBD1. The V gene's germline CDR1 is SGHAT and CDR2 FQNNGV. Trimming at V came to 2 bases and at J to 3 bases, leaving 4 bases not matched to a gene. The length of the CDR3 is 15 residues. This CDR3 is CASSLYRGLDTEAFF. DNA of the CDR3: TGTGCCAGCAGCTTATACAGGGGGCTCGACACTGAAGCTTTCTTT.

The V call is TRBV5-1, the J call TRBJ2-1; TRBD2 aligns across 7 bases. CDR1 SGHRS and CDR2 YFSETQ come from the germline V gene. The CDR3 runs to 17 residues. J was trimmed by 0 bases and V by 4 bases; bases with no gene match: 10. The CDR3 nucleotides read TGCGCCAGCAGCCCGGGAGGCGGCGGACTCTCCTACAATGAGCAGTTCTTC. It codes for CASSPGGGGLSYNEQFF.

V usage is TRBV18 and J usage is TRBJ2-7, with TRBD2 matching over 11 bases. The CDR3 consists of 16 residues. V shed 6 bases and J 6 bases; nucleotides not matched to a gene: 13. Germline CDR1 KGHSH, CDR2 LQKENI. The CDR3 nucleotides read TGTGCCAGCTCCCCCGGGGTAGCGGGAGGGCCCGGCGAGCAGTACTTC. It codes for CASSPGVAGGPGEQYF.

The chain couples TRBV18 to TRBJ2-5; D is possibly TRBD2 (6 bases). Germline V gene data show CDR1 as KGHSH and CDR2 as LQKENI. The CDR3 extends over 15 amino acids. V lost 6 bases, J lost 5 bases, and 19 bases lay in between. The CDR3 loop reads CASSPLSGWWETQYF. The CDR3 DNA is TGTGCCAGCTCTCCGCTCAGCGGGTGGTGGGAGACCCAGTACTTC.

This chain joins TRBV7-8 and TRBJ1-1, with 7 positions matching TRBD1. The CDR3 is 15 amino acids. Looked up from germline, CDR1 is SGHVS and CDR2 is FQNEAQ. V shed 8 bases, J shed 5 bases, and the junction held 14 bases outside the gene matches. This CDR3 reads CASGAQQGLGTEAFF. The CDR3 DNA sequence: TGTGCCAGCGGGGCTCAACAGGGGCTCGGGACTGAAGCTTTCTTT.

The rearrangement uses TRBV28 and TRBJ2-6; D ambiguous. The CDR3 has 15 residues. The V end lost 3 bases, the J end lost 4 bases, and 10 bases lay between the germline ends. The germline V gene encodes CDR1 MDHEN and CDR2 SYDVKM. In nucleotides, the CDR3 is TGTGCCAGCAGTTTCTCCGCAAGCGGGGCCAACGTCCTGACTTTC. Amino acids: CASSFSASGANVLTF.

This clone was counted a few times. The CDR3, as DNA: TGTGCCAGTAGTATCAGCGCGGCAGGGGGCTACACCTTC. Translating it yields CASSISAAGGYTF. The V call is TRBV19, the J call TRBJ1-2, with D tentatively TRBD1 (5 bases). Trimming took off 3 bases at V and 8 bases at J, with 13 bases between the two ends. Germline CDR1 reads LNHDA; CDR2 reads SQIVND (reference sequence). CDR3 length: 13 residues.